This T cell receptor (beta chain) comes out of a study of shared clonotypes between healthy human individuals. Study observations and caveats: How much donors shared clonotypes was expected to be affected by sequencing depth. The study generally estimated greater richness for naive than memory subsets.

Assay used: immunoSEQ multiplex PCR; TCRdb lists only in-frame clones, some missing. Here the sample spans roughly 2 million clones, around 96% being singletons. This clone was picked up a small number of times. Its cognate antigen is unknown. Naive CD8 cells comprised CD45RO-negative, CCR7-positively selected cells, excluding terminally differentiated effector memory CD45RA+ cells. This CDR3 region has 10 residues. CDR1 and CDR2 from the germline V gene are MNHNY and SVGAGI (reference sequence). Trimming removed 8 bases from V and 1 base from J, with 0 bases in between. The rearrangement uses TRBV6-6 and TRBJ1-3; D unclear. What was sequenced was naive CD8+ T cells sorted from blood. This clonotype was sampled from a man between 18 and 29 years old in good health. CDR3 in amino acids: CASSGNTIYF. The CDR3 nucleotides read TGTGCCAGCTCTGGAAACACCATATATTTT.